This T cell receptor (beta chain) came from a study of blood T cell repertoires in COVID-19. Study in general: Spain, Italy and the United States supplied samples that represented acute and convalescent COVID-19.

Generated by immunoSEQ multiplex PCR, the TCRdb table keeps only in-frame clones and is missing some. The sample yields roughly 180,000 clones, approximately 88% seen once. The CDR3 runs to 15 residues. Germline lookup yields CDR1 ENHRY and CDR2 SYGVKD. After removal of 0 bases from V and 6 bases from J, the junction contained 1 base not matched to a gene. Sequenced material: peripheral blood. V usage is TRBV10-3 and J usage is TRBJ2-1; 11 bases agree with TRBD1. The sequence was obtained from a woman between 25 and 40 years old with acute or convalescent COVID-19. CDR3 nucleotides: TGTGCCATCAGTGAGTCTGGGACAGGGGGCAATGAGCAGTTCTTC. Its translation is CAISESGTGGNEQFF.